The clone carrying this T cell receptor beta chain was observed a handful of times. Its antigen is as yet unknown. The PCR contained 60 Vbeta and 13 Jbeta primers. TCRdb's copy holds only in-frame clones and misses some; the assay was immunoSEQ multiplex PCR. Of 200,000 or so clones in the sample, 82% were seen once. This specimen comes from a study of cytomegalovirus exposure and HLA in healthy donors. Study-level points and caveats: In a later analysis, DRB1 alleles had the most associated TCRs; HLA-C alleles the fewest.

Sequenced material: PBMCs. The TCR comes from a boy aged 2 to 9 in good health and CMV-seronegative.

The CDR3 region has the DNA TGTGCCAGCAGCCAAGATTATAATGAGCAGTTCTTC. As protein: CASSQDYNEQFF. The chain has TRBV14 and TRBJ2-1; D is uncertain. V lost 0 bases to trimming and J lost 7 bases, with 4 bases between them. The CDR3 runs 12 residues. From germline, CDR1 is SGHDN and CDR2 FVKESK.